These 13 T cell receptor beta chains share one sample of origin, sequenced in a study of blood T cell repertoires in COVID-19. Profiling relied on immunoSEQ multiplex PCR, and the TCRdb table lists in-frame clones only, not all of them. Of approximately 190,000 clones detected, 88% appear once; the ten largest clones hold roughly 6.2%. The sequenced sample was peripheral blood. Every receptor here comes from a woman aged 40 to 50 who had recovered from COVID-19.

This rearrangement joins TRBV28 to TRBJ2-5; 7 nucleotides agree with TRBD2. Germline V gene sequence: CDR1 MDHEN, CDR2 SYDVKM. The CDR3 has 15 residues. The V and J ends lost 6 bases and 3 bases, in that order; junction bases with no gene match: 10. CDR3 DNA sequence: TGTGCCAGCAGCCAAATTGTGGCGGGGGAAGAGACCCAGTACTTC. Translation gives CASSQIVAGEETQYF. Full variable domain (outside the CDR3, taken from reference TRBV28 and TRBJ2-5): DVKVTQSSRYLVKRTGEKVFLECVQDMDHENMFWYRQDPGLGLRLIYFSYDVKMKEKGDIPEGYSVSREKKERFSLILESASTNQTSMYLCASSQIVAGEETQYFGPGTRLLVL.

The chain links TRBV15 to TRBJ1-2; D perhaps matches TRBD1 (5 bases). V was cut by 0 bases and J by 8 bases, with 7 bases left in between. The CDR3 consists of 12 residues. CDR1 and CDR2 from the germline V gene are LNHNV and YYDKDF (reference sequence). This CDR3 is CATSRDGGGYTF. The DNA of the CDR3 is TGTGCCACCAGCAGAGATGGGGGGGGCTACACCTTC.

The chain recombines TRBV30 with TRBJ1-2; D call uncertain. The ends were cut back, 1 base at V and 0 bases at J, with 9 bases in the middle. In germline, CDR1 is GTSNPN, CDR2 SVGIG (reference sequence). CDR3 length: 14 amino acids. The CDR3 is CAWSEQAANYGYTF. CDR3 DNA sequence: TGTGCCTGGAGTGAGCAGGCAGCTAACTATGGCTACACCTTC.

The chain employs TRBV7-2 and TRBJ1-5; D possibly corresponds to TRBD1 (6 bases). V lost 5 bases, J lost 2 bases, and 16 bases lay in between. This CDR3 has 16 amino acids. Per germline, CDR1 SGHTA and CDR2 FQGNSA. CDR3 sequence (DNA): TGTGCCAGCAGCCCCAGGGTAGGGGGTGGCAATCAGCCCCAGCATTTT. It is translated as CASSPRVGGGNQPQHF.

The chain links TRBV7-2 to TRBJ2-2; no clear D gene. CDR1 is SGHTA, CDR2 FQGNSA, per germline. Between the trimmed V and J ends, which lost 3 bases and 2 bases, there was a span of 13 bases. The CDR3 loop spans 16 amino acids. The CDR3 spells CASSFFQTPNTGELFF. CDR3 DNA sequence: TGTGCCAGCAGCTTTTTCCAGACACCTAACACCGGGGAGCTGTTTTTT.

In its sample, this clone was seen once. The chain employs TRBV29-1 and TRBJ2-5; D gene uncertain. This CDR3 has 15 residues. Germline V gene lookup returns CDR1 SQVTM and CDR2 ANQGSEA. V was pared by 2 bases and J by 9 bases, with 22 bases between. The CDR3 spells CSVEPRMRLDGAQYF. CDR3 nucleotides: TGCAGCGTTGAACCTCGAATGAGGCTAGATGGTGCCCAGTACTTC.

V is TRBV5-5 and J is TRBJ1-2; tentatively, D is TRBD1 (6 bases). Germline-derived CDR1 and CDR2 are SGHKS and YYEKEE (reference sequence). This CDR3 contains 15 residues. The V and J ends lost 4 bases and 4 bases respectively, with 17 bases between them. CDR3 coding DNA: TGTGCCAGCAGCCTAAGTGGGGGCCCGGGCTATGGCTACACCTTC. Its translation is CASSLSGGPGYGYTF.

The chain couples TRBV14 to TRBJ2-7, with 9 nucleotides matching TRBD1. Germline CDR1 is SGHDN and CDR2 is FVKESK. The V gene end was trimmed by 0 bases and the J gene end by 2 bases; junction bases not matched to a gene: 11. The CDR3 covers 18 residues. In DNA, the CDR3 is TGTGCCAGCAGCCAAGACCGGCGCAGGACAGGGGATACCTACGAGCAGTACTTC. Protein: CASSQDRRRTGDTYEQYF.

The CDR3: CASQRSNTGELFF. The CDR3 DNA is TGTGCCAGCCAGCGTTCGAACACCGGGGAGCTGTTTTTT. The V gene is TRBV12-3 or TRBV12-4, the J gene TRBJ2-2; unclear D gene. V gave up 8 bases and J gave up 0 bases, with 7 bases separating them. CDR3 length: 13 amino acids.

V and J are TRBV7-2 and TRBJ1-4, with no clear D. V was clipped by 5 bases and J by 7 bases, with 8 bases between them. This CDR3 comprises 12 residues. The germline gives CDR1 SGHTA, CDR2 FQGNSA. The CDR3 DNA is TGTGCCAGCAGCCCGTACGGTGAAAAACTGTTTTTT. The encoded protein is CASSPYGEKLFF.

The chain is built from TRBV6-5 and TRBJ1-1, with 7 nucleotides matching TRBD1. CDR3 length equals 12 residues. CDR1 MNHEY and CDR2 SVGAGI come from the germline V gene. J lost 1 base, V lost 8 bases, and 1 base had no gene match. Written as DNA, the CDR3 is TGTGCCAGCCACAGGGGGAACACTGAAGCTTTCTTT. Protein: CASHRGNTEAFF.

The CDR3 nucleotides read TGCGCCAGCAGCTCTGAACCAGGGAATAATTCACCCCTCCACTTT. This codes for CASSSEPGNNSPLHF. This chain connects TRBV5-1 to TRBJ1-6, with a tentative D call TRBD1 (5 bases). The V gene lost 3 bases and the J gene lost 5 bases, with 12 bases spanning the gap. Germline assignment: CDR1 SGHRS and CDR2 YFSETQ. The length of the CDR3 is 15 residues.

This clone has a handful of counts. This chain links TRBV7-9 with TRBJ1-2, with a weak D call TRBD1 (5 bases). The CDR3 extends over 12 amino acids. The germline V gene encodes CDR1 SEHNR and CDR2 FQNEAQ (reference sequence). V lost 5 bases, J lost 7 bases, and 11 bases lay in between. CDR3: CASSPVQVGYTF. The CDR3 bases are TGTGCCAGCAGCCCTGTACAGGTTGGCTACACCTTC. Filled out from reference TRBV7-9 and TRBJ1-2, the complete variable domain reads DTGVSQNPRHKITKRGQNVTFRCDPISEHNRLYWYRQTLGQGPEFLTYFQNEAQLEKSRLLSDRFSAERPKGSFSTLEIQRTEQGDSAMYLCASSPVQVGYTFGSGTRLTVV.